The rows below give T cell receptor beta chains drawn from one sample of a study of CD8+ T cells in alopecia areata. Sequencing was performed with immunoSEQ multiplex PCR; in TCRdb, only in-frame clones are kept and a portion is missing. The sample contains approximately 100,000 clones, 35% to 50% of which appear only once. Material: CD4+ T cells sorted from blood. These receptors were collected from a human donor with alopecia areata. The CDR3 runs from the conserved cysteine through the conserved F or W. A D gene is named only where the DNA matches it firmly. Not all rows give a size; the values are once, few, many and, for expanded clones, a class.

TRBJ1-1 - TRBV4-1 - TGCGCCGCACAAGGATTGAACACTGAAGCTTTCTTT CAAQGLNTEAFF
TRBJ2-2 - TRBV7-7 TRBD2 TGTGCCAGCAGCCCGAGACTAGCGGGAAACACCGGGGAGCTGTTTTTT CASSPRLAGNTGELFF
TRBJ1-1 - TRBV27 TRBD1 TGTGCCAGCAGTACCCAACGGACAGGGATAAGTGCTTTCTTT CASSTQRTGISAFF
TRBJ1-2 - TRBV2 - TGTGCCAGCAGTTCCATGGAGGATGGCTACACCTTC CASSSMEDGYTF
TRBJ2-1 once TRBV2 TRBD2 TGTGCCAGCAGTCCCCGGACTAGCGGGAGTCGGTATGAGCAGTTCTTC CASSPRTSGSRYEQFF
TRBJ2-5 - TRBV6-1 - TGTGCCAGCAGTGAATTAGAGACCCAGTACTTC CASSELETQYF
TRBJ1-5 many TRBV23-1 - TGCGCCAGCAGTCAATCGAAAAGGGATCAGCCCCAGCATTTT CASSQSKRDQPQHF
TRBJ2-1 - TRBV30 - TGTGCCTGGAGTGTTGGGGGGTACTCCTACAATGAGCAGTTCTTC CAWSVGGYSYNEQFF
TRBJ2-3 - TRBV7-6 - TGTGCCAGCAGCCTTCTGACCCGCACAGATACGCAGTATTTT CASSLLTRTDTQYF
TRBJ1-6 - TRBV29-1 - TGCAGCGTTGAGTGGCAAGGAAGATCACCCCTCCACTTT CSVEWQGRSPLHF
TRBJ2-3 few TRBV30 - TGTGCCTGGAGTGCCCACAGGTTTGGAGATACGCAGTATTTT CAWSAHRFGDTQYF
TRBJ1-1 few TRBV28 - TGTGCCAGCAAAATCGGGAACACTGAAGCTTTCTTT CASKIGNTEAFF
TRBJ1-1 - TRBV30 TRBD1 TGTGCCTGGAGGGATAAACAGGGGGCGGGAACTGAAGCTTTCTTT CAWRDKQGAGTEAFF
TRBJ1-1 - TRBV29-1 - TGCAGCGTGCGGTGGGGGAACCCCACTGAAGCTTTCTTT CSVRWGNPTEAFF
TRBJ2-4 - TRBV28 - TGTGCCACTAGTGGATCACCCATTCAGTACTTC CATSGSPIQYF
TRBJ2-7 - TRBV12-5 TRBD1 TGTGCTAGCCGTACCGGGACAGCGAAAGTCTACGAGCAGTACTTC CASRTGTAKVYEQYF
TRBJ2-3 - TRBV5-1 TRBD1 TGCGCCAGCAGCTTGGCCAGGGGGCGCCAAGATACGCAGTATTTT CASSLARGRQDTQYF
TRBJ1-6 - TRBV2 - TGTGCCAGCAGACGGACACCATTGGGTCCCCTCCACTTT CASRRTPLGPLHF
TRBJ2-1 - TRBV18 - TGTGCCAGCTCACCGCTAGTGGGGAGCTCCTACAATGAGCAGTTCTTC CASSPLVGSSYNEQFF
TRBJ1-3 - TRBV30 - TGTGCCTGGAGTCGGCTCTACTCTGGAAACACCATATATTTT CAWSRLYSGNTIYF
TRBJ1-5 once TRBV30 TRBD1 TGTGCCTGGAGTGTACAGGGGAGGCAGCCCCAGCATTTT CAWSVQGRQPQHF
TRBJ2-7 - TRBV6-5 - TGTGCCAGCAGTTACTCGAGTCCCGACAGTAAGCAGTACTTC CASSYSSPDSKQYF